The present T cell receptor beta chain was sequenced within a study of beta chain features in type 1 diabetes (dated by TCRdb to between 2018 and 2020). In terms of the full investigation: Patients and healthy donors did not differ in mean age, gender distribution, total cell number or subset yield. Whereas all 30 or so donors provided naive and central memory subsets, regulatory and stem cell-like memory subsets were isolated from just 8 patients and about 8 healthy donors. A total of approximately 100 million sorted cells were examined across all samples, and the number of cells per subset was strongly correlated with RNA yield. In the study, recently diagnosed type 1 diabetes patients and matched healthy donors were compared on the TCRB repertoires of their sorted circulating CD4+ T cell subsets.

To note about this clone: The specificity of this receptor is unknown. Base qualities are not provided; no much larger clone lies one nucleotide away.

The entire isolated RNA was reverse transcribed using the High Capacity cDNA Reverse Transcription Kit, and thus expressed TCRB transcripts were sequenced. Deep immunoSEQ sequencing was applied to naive, central memory and regulatory T cell samples, giving an average of approximately 3.8 million total reads per sample. After sorted cells were lysed in RLT buffer, RNA was extracted with DNase-treated RNeasy Micro or Mini kits, with the choice depending on cell number. Each cell subset was processed separately to prevent cross-contamination, with patient and healthy donor samples processed together. Using the immunoSEQ multiplex PCR, TCRB sequences were amplified from cDNA into 87-bp fragments spanning the CDR3 region. Sequencing of the amplicons was done on the Illumina HiSeq platform. Turning to the authors' computational methods: PCR bias was corrected computationally using synthetic template baselines, and reads within Hamming distance 2 were collapsed, with unmergeable singletons discarded. By aligning reads against IMGT, V, D and J genes, CDR3 length, and insertions or deletions at six rearrangement sites were assigned. Within each subset, clonotype counts were normalized to sorted cell number, and only after that were true diversity and Gini coefficients computed with the tcR R package. The overlap coefficient, calculated on TCRB nucleotide sequences, was used to quantify repertoire sharing. As a proxy for the pre-selection repertoire, out-of-frame TCRB sequences from naive cells were analyzed. Held by TCRdb, this immuneACCESS table contains in-frame sequences only and omits some clones. Under half of the omission traces to an unresolved V gene where checked; the cause of the rest is unknown. That table supplies the V and J calls and clone size; D and trimming were determined from the DNA. Here the sample has 600,000 or so clones; 12% occur a single time. Of the sample, around 0.12% falls within the top ten clones.

Points the paper makes about the study in general: Patients with type 1 diabetes made fewer insertions and deleted more nucleotides at VDJ recombination sites, implying thymic rearrangement abnormalities. Type 1 diabetes patients showed a moderate but significant shortening of TCRB CDR3 length in all four CD4+ subsets. HLA sub-analyses involved small numbers of individuals, so any influence of HLA type on TCRB rearrangement remained unresolved. Naive, central memory and regulatory TCRB repertoires appeared more similar among patients than among healthy donors. PCR may preferentially amplify shorter templates, but because patient and control samples were amplified and corrected together, any resulting skew would affect both groups equally. Because cDNA rather than genomic DNA was sequenced, highly expressing activated cells could have been over-represented, although no difference in activation and CD3 levels was found between groups.

From each donor, a single peripheral blood sample of about 110 mL on average was drawn into heparinised tubes. Naive, central memory, regulatory and stem cell-like memory CD4+ T cells were sorted on a BD FACSAria II using a panel including CD45RO, CCR7, CD25, CD127, CD95 and CD27. Every sorted population had a purity above 98%. PBMCs were isolated immediately by Lymphoprep density gradient centrifugation and stained directly without culture. To minimize batch effects, samples were stained and sorted in pairs, one healthy donor with one patient per experiment. The sample consisted of naive CD4+ T cells from blood. This specimen's cell subset or site label, interpreted: true naive CD4+ T cells. This TCR derives from a young man with type 1 diabetes.

The sequenced DNA is TGTGCCAGCTCACCGATGGGACGGGGCCAAGAGACCCAGTACTTC. It translates as CASSPMGRGQETQYF. This chain is built from TRBV18 and TRBJ2-5; the D element might be TRBD1 or TRBD2, as each aligns at 5 bases. The germline V gene gives CDR1 as KGHSH and CDR2 as LQKENI. Taken from cysteine to phenylalanine, the CDR3 has 15 residues. Only the CDR3 DNA is retained, 45 bases long and in frame from the first base. The germline ends are 12 bases apart after V is trimmed by 3 bases and J by 1 base.